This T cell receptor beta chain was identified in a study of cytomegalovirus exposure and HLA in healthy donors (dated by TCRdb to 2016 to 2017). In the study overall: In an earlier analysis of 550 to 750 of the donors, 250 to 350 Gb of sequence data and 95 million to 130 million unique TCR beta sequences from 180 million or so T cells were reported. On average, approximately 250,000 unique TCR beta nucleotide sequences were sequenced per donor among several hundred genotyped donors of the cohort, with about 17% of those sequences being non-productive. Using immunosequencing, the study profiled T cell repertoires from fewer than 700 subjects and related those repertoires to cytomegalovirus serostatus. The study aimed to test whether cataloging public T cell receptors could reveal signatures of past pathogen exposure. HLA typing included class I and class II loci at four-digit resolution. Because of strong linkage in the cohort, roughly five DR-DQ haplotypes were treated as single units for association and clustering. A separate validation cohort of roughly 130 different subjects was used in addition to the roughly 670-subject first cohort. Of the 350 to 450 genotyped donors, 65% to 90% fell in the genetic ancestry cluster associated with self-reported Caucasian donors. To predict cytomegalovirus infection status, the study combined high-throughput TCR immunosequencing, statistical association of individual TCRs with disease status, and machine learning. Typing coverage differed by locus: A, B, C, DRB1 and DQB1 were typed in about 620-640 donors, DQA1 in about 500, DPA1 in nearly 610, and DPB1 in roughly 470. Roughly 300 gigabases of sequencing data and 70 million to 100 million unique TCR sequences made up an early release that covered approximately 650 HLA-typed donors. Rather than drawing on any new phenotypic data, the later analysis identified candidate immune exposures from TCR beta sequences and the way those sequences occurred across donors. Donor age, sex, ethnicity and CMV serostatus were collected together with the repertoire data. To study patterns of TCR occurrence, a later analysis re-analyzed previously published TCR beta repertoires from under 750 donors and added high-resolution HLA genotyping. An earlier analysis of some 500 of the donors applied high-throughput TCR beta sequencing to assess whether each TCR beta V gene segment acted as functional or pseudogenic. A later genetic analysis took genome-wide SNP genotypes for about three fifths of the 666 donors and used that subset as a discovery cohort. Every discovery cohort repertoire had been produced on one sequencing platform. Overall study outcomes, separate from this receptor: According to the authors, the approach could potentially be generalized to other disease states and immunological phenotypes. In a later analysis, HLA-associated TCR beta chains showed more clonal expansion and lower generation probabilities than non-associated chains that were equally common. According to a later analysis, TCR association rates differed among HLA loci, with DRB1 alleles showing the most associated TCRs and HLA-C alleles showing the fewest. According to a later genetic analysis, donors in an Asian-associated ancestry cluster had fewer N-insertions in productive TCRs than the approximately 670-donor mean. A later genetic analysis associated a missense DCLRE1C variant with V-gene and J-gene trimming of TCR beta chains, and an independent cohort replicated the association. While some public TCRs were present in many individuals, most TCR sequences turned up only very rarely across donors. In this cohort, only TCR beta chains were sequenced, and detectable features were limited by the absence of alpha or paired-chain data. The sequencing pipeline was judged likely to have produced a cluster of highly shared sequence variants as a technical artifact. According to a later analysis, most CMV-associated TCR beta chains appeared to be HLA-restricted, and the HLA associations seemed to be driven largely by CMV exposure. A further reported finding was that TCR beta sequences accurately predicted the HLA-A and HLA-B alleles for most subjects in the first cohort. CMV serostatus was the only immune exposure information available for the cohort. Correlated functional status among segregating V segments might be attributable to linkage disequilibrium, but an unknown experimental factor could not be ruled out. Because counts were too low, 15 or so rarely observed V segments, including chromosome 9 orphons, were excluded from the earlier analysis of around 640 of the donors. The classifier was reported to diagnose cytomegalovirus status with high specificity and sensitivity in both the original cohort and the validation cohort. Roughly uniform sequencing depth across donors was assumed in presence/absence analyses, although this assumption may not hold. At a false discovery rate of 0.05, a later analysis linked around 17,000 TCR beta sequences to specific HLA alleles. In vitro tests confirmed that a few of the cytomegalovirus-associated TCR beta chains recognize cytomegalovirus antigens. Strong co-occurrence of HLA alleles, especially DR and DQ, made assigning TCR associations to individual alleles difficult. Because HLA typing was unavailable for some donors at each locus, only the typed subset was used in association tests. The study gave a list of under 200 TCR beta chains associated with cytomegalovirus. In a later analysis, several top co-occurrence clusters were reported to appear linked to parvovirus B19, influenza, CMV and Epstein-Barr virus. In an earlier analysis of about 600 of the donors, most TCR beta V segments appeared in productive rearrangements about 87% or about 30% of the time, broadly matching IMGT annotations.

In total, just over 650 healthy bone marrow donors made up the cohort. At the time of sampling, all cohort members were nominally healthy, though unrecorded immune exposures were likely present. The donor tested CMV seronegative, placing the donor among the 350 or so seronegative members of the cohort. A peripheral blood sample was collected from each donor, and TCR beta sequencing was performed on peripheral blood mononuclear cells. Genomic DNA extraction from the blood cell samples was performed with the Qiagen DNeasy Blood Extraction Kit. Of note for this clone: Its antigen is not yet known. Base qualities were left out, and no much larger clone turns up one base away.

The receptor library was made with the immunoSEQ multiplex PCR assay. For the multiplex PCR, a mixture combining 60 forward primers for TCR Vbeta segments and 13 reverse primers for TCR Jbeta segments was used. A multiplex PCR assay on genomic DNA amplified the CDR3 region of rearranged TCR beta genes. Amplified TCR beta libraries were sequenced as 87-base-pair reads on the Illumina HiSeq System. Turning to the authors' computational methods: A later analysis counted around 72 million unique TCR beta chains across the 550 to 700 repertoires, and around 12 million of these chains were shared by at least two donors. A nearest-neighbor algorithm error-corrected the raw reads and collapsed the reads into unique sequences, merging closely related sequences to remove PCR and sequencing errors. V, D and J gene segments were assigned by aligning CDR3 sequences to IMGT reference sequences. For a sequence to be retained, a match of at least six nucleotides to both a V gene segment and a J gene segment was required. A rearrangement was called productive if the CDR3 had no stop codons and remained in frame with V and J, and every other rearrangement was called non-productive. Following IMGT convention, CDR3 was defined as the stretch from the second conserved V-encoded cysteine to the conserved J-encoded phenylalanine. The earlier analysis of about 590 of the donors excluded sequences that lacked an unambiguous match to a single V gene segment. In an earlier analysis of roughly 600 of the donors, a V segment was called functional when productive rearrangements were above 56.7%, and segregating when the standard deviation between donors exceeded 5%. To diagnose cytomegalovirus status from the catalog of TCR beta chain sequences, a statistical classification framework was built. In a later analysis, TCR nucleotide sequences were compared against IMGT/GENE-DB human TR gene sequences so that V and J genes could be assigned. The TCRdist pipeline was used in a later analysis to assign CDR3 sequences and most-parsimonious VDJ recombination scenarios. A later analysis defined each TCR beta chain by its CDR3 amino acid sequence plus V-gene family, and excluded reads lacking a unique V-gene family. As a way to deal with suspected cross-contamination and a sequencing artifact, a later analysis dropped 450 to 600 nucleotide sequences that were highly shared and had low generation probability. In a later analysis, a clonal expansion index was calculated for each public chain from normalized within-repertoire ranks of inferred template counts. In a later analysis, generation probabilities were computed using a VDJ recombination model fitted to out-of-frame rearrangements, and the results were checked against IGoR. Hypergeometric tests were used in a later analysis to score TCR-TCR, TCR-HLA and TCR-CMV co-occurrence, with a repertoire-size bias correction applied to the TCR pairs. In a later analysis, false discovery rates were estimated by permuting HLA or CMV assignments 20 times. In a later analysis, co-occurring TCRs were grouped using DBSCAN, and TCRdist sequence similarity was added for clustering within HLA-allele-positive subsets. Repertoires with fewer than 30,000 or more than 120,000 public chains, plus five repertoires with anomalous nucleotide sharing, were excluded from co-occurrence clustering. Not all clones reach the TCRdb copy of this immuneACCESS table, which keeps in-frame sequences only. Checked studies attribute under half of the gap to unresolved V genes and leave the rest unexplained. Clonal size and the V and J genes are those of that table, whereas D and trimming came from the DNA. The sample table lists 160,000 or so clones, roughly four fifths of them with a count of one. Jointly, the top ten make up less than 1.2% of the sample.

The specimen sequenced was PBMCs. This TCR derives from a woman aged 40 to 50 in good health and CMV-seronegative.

The DNA sequence is given as TGCGCCAGCAGCCTGGAACCGGGACAGGGGAAGAACACTGAAGCTTTCTTT. Its product reads: CASSLEPGQGKNTEAFF. The sequence joins TRBV5-1 to TRBJ1-1; TRBD1 lines up with 10 middle nucleotides. Trimming takes 4 bases off V and 1 base off J; junction bases not matched to a gene: 10. Including cysteine and phenylalanine, the CDR3 has 17 amino acids. CDR3 DNA is the only sequence kept; it has 51 bases, read in frame from the first base. CDR1 and CDR2 are drawn from the germline V gene: SGHRS, YFSETQ.